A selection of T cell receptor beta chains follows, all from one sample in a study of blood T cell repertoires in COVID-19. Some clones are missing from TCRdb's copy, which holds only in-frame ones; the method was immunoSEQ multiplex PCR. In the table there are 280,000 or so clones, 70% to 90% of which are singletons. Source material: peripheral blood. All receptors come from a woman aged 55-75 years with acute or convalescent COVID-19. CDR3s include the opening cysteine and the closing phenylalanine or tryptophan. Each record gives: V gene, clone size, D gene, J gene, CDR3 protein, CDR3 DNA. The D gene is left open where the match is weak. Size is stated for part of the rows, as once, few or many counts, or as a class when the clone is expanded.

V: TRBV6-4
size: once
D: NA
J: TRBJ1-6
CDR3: CASSEEGRNSPLHF
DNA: TGTGCCAGCAGTGAGGAGGGGAGGAATTCACCCCTCCACTTT

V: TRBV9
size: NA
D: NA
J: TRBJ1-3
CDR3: CASSVDGSSGNTIYF
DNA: TGTGCCAGCAGCGTAGACGGGAGCTCTGGAAACACCATATATTTT

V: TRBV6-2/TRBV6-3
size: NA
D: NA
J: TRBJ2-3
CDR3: CASSPPEADTQYF
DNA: TGTGCCAGCAGCCCACCGGAGGCAGATACGCAGTATTTT

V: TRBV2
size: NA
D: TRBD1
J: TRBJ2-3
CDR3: CASSVQGTADTQYF
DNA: TGTGCCAGCAGTGTACAGGGGACCGCAGATACGCAGTATTTT

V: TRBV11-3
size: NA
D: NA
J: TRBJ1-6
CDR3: CASSSDRNSPLHF
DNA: TGTGCCAGCAGCTCTGACAGAAATTCACCCCTCCACTTT

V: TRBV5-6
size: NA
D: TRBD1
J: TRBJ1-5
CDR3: CASSLGPQAGGRNQPQHF
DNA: TGTGCCAGCAGCTTGGGTCCACAGGCAGGGGGTCGGAATCAGCCCCAGCATTTT

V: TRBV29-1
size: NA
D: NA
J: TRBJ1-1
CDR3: CSVRGGRTWNTEAFF
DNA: TGCAGCGTTCGGGGGGGCAGGACATGGAACACTGAAGCTTTCTTT

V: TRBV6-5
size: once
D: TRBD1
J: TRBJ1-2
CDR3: CASSPTGTGNYGYTF
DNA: TGTGCCAGCAGTCCAACCGGGACAGGCAACTATGGCTACACCTTC

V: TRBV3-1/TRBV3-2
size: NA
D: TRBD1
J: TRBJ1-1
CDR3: CASSQLDRGAFF
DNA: TGTGCCAGCAGCCAATTGGACAGGGGAGCTTTCTTT

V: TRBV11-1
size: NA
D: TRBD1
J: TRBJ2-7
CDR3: CASSPTGGARSYEQYF
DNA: TGTGCCAGCAGCCCGACAGGGGGCGCTCGATCGTACGAGCAGTACTTC

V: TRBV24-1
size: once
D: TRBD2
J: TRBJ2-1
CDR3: CATSDWTSGDYNEQFF
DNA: TGTGCCACCAGTGATTGGACTAGCGGTGACTACAATGAGCAGTTCTTC

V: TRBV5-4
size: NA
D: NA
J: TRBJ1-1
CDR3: CASSSVPTGNTEAFF
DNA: TGTGCCAGCAGTTCCGTCCCAACCGGGAACACTGAAGCTTTCTTT

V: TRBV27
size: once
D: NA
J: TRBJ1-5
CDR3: CASSSWGGMKPQHF
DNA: TGTGCCAGCAGTTCCTGGGGGGGTATGAAGCCCCAGCATTTT

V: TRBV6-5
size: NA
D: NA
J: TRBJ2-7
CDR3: CASAREYEQYF
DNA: TGTGCCAGCGCAAGAGAATACGAGCAGTACTTC

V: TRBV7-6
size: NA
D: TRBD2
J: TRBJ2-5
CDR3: CASSGGSSGGKLAQYF
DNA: TGTGCCAGCAGCGGAGGGTCTAGCGGGGGAAAACTGGCCCAGTACTTC

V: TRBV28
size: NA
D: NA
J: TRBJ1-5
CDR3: CASSITGQPQHF
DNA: TGTGCCAGCAGTATAACAGGCCAGCCCCAGCATTTT

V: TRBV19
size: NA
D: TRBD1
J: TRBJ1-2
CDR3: CASSIIGQGLGYGYTF
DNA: TGTGCCAGTAGTATCATCGGACAGGGTCTAGGGTATGGCTACACCTTC

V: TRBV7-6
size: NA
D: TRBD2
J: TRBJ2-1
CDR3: CASSPRPGLAGYEQFF
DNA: TGTGCCAGCAGCCCAAGACCGGGACTAGCTGGTTATGAGCAGTTCTTC

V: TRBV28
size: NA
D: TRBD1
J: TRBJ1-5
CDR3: CASSPAPGQGDNQPQHF
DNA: TGTGCCAGCAGTCCCGCCCCGGGACAGGGGGACAATCAGCCCCAGCATTTT

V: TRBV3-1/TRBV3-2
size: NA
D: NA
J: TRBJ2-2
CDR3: CASSQVPETSGELFF
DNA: TGTGCCAGCAGCCAAGTACCGGAGACCTCCGGTGAGCTGTTTTTT

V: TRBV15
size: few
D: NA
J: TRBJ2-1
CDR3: CATSRAGAGYNEQFF
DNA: TGTGCCACCAGCAGAGCAGGGGCAGGGTACAATGAGCAGTTCTTC

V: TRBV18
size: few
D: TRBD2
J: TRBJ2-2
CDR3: CASSPLAGGPGTGELFF
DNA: TGTGCCAGCTCACCCCTAGCGGGAGGGCCGGGCACCGGGGAGCTGTTTTTT

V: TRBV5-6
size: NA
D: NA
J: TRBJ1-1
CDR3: CASTPWGGEAFF
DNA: TGTGCCAGCACCCCCTGGGGGGGTGAAGCTTTCTTT

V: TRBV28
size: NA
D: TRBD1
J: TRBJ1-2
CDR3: CASSQTGRGGYTF
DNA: TGTGCCAGCAGCCAGACAGGGAGAGGCGGCTACACCTTC

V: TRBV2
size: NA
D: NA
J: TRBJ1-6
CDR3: CASSEEKGPASPLHF
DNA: TGTGCCAGCAGTGAAGAGAAGGGGCCCGCTTCACCCCTCCACTTT

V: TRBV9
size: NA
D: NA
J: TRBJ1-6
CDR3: CASSGGQSLHF
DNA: TGTGCCAGCAGCGGGGGACAATCCCTCCACTTT

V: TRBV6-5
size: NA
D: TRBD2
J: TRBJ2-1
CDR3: CASSYTPGLAGVEQFF
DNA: TGTGCCAGCAGTTACACACCGGGACTAGCGGGAGTTGAGCAGTTCTTC

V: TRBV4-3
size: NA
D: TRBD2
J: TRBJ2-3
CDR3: CASSQTSGVTDTQYF
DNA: TGCGCCAGCAGCCAGACTAGCGGGGTCACAGATACGCAGTATTTT

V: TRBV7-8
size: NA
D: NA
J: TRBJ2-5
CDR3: CASSPSTVAVQETQYF
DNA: TGTGCCAGCAGCCCCTCGACTGTGGCAGTCCAAGAGACCCAGTACTTC

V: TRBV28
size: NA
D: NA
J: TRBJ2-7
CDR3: CASSSPTQGFAYEQYF
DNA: TGTGCCAGCAGTTCACCCACCCAGGGGTTCGCCTACGAGCAGTACTTC

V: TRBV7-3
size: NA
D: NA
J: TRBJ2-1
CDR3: CASSLEAGLYNEQFF
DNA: TGTGCCAGCAGCTTAGAGGCAGGACTCTACAATGAGCAGTTCTTC

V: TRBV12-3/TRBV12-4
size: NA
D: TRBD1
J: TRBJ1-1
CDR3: CASRRQGWPEAFF
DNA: TGTGCCAGCAGGCGACAGGGGTGGCCTGAAGCTTTCTTT

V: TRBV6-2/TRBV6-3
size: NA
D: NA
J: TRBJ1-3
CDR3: CASSYPGILSGNTIYF
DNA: TGTGCCAGCAGTTACCCCGGGATTCTCTCTGGAAACACCATATATTTT

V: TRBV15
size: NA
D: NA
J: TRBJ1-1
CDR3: CATRLDTGSGEAFF
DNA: TGTGCCACCAGGCTAGACACAGGGAGCGGTGAAGCTTTCTTT

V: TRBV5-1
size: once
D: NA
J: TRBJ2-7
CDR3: CASAPRGAYEQYF
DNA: TGCGCCAGCGCCCCCAGGGGAGCCTACGAGCAGTACTTC

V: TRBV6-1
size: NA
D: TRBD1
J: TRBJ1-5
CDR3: CASSGTGTGNSNQPQHF
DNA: TGTGCCAGCAGTGGGACCGGGACAGGAAATAGCAATCAGCCCCAGCATTTT

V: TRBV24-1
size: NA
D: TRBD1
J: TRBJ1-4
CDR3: CATSDPGTDREKLFF
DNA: TGTGCCACCAGTGACCCAGGGACAGATCGAGAAAAACTGTTTTTT

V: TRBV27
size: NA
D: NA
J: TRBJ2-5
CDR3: CASSLGPKAGETQYF
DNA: TGTGCCAGCAGTTTGGGCCCCAAGGCTGGGGAGACCCAGTACTTC

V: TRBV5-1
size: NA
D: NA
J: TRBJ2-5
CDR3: CASSPRGSGAQETQYF
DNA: TGCGCCAGCAGCCCCAGGGGCAGCGGGGCACAAGAGACCCAGTACTTC

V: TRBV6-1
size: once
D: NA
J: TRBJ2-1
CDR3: CASSEASANNEQFF
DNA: TGTGCCAGCAGTGAAGCTAGCGCCAACAATGAGCAGTTCTTC

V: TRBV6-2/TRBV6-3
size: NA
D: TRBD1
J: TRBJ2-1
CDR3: CASSSYGTGTRFEQFF
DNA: TGTGCCAGCAGTTCCTACGGGACAGGGACGCGGTTTGAGCAGTTCTTC

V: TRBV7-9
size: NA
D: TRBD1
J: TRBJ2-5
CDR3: CASSLRQGVYETQYF
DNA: TGTGCCAGCAGCTTAAGACAGGGGGTGTATGAGACCCAGTACTTC

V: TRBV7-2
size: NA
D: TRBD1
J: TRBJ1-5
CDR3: CASSSIPPLTGVGNQPQHF
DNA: TGTGCCAGCAGCTCCATTCCGCCTTTGACAGGGGTAGGCAATCAGCCCCAGCATTTT

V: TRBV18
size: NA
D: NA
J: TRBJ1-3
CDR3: CASSPGYGTRNTIYF
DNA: TGTGCCAGCTCACCAGGGTACGGGACAAGAAACACCATATATTTT

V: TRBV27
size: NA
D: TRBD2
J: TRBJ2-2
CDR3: CASSLGLAGVNTGELFF
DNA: TGTGCCAGCAGTTTAGGACTAGCGGGGGTCAACACCGGGGAGCTGTTTTTT

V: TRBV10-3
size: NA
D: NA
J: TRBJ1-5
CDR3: CAISEFGQISNQPQHF
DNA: TGTGCCATCAGTGAGTTCGGACAGATTAGCAATCAGCCCCAGCATTTT

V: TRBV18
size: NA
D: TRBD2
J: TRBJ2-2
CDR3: CASSPTSGDTGELFF
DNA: TGTGCCAGCTCTCCGACTAGCGGGGACACCGGGGAGCTGTTTTTT

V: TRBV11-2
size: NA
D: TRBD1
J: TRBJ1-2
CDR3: CASSLGTGARGYTF
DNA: TGTGCCAGCAGCTTAGGGACAGGGGCCCGCGGCTACACCTTC

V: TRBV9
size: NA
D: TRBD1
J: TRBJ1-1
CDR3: CASSVGQGVYDTEAFF
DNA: TGTGCCAGCAGCGTAGGACAGGGTGTATATGACACTGAAGCTTTCTTT

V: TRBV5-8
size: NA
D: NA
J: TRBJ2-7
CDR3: CASSLVGGLSSYEQYF
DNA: TGTGCCAGCAGCTTGGTCGGGGGGCTAAGCTCCTACGAGCAGTACTTC

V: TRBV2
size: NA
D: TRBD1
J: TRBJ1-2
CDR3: CASSDRGVYGYTF
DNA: TGTGCCAGCAGCGACAGGGGAGTCTATGGCTACACCTTC

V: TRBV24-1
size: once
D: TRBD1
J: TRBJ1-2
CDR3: CATRETGDNYGYTF
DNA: TGTGCCACCAGGGAGACAGGGGATAACTATGGCTACACCTTC

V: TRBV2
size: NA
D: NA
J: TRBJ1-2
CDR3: CASRPFGKAGYTF
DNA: TGTGCCAGCCGCCCATTCGGGAAAGCAGGCTACACCTTC

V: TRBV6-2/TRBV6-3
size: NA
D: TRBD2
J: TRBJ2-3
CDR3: CASSYSPSGYTDTQYF
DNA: TGTGCCAGCAGTTACTCGCCTAGCGGTTACACAGATACGCAGTATTTT

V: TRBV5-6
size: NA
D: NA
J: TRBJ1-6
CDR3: CASSLIYENSPLHF
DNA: TGTGCCAGCAGCTTGATATACGAGAATTCACCCCTCCACTTT

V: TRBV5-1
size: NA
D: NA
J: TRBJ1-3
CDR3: CASSPWTVDSGNTIYF
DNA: TGCGCCAGCAGCCCCTGGACAGTCGACTCTGGAAACACCATATATTTT

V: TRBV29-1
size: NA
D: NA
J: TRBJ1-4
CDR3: CSVVFAGKLFF
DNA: TGCAGCGTTGTCTTCGCGGGGAAACTGTTTTTT

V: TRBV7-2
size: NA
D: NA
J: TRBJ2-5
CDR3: CASSPRETQYF
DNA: TGTGCCAGCAGCCCTCGGGAGACCCAGTACTTC